Listed here are 7 T cell receptor beta chains from one sample, sequenced in a study of T cell repertoires in aging, cancer and after chemotherapy. The template was genomic DNA from peripheral blood, not RNA. Rearranged V-D-J TRB sequences were amplified with a mixed TRB-A/B primer pool. TCRdb passed the multiplex PCR reads through MiXCR, listing each CDR3 protein once. Counted here are just over 1,400 distinct CDR3 sequences, roughly 23% occurring once; the ten biggest clones make up less than 45%. Input material: blood. These receptors came from a human donor with a blood cancer.

The rearrangement joins TRBV6-2 or TRBV6-3 to TRBJ2-5, with 9 bases that match TRBD1. CDR1 is MNHEY, CDR2 SVGEGT, per germline. V gave up 4 bases and J gave up 2 bases; unmatched junction bases: 5. The CDR3 sequence is 15 residues long. CDR3 residues: CASSLDRGGQETQYF. The CDR3 coding sequence is TGTGCCAGCAGTTTAGACAGGGGGGGACAAGAGACCCAGTACTTC.

The rearrangement uses TRBV7-2 and TRBJ1-1, with D tentatively TRBD1 (5 bases). V was cut by 4 bases and J by 3 bases, with 21 bases left in between. This CDR3 contains 17 residues. Germline V lookup: CDR1 SGHTA, CDR2 FQGNSA. CDR3 loop: CASSSPAQGARYTEAFF. CDR3 nucleotides: TGTGCCAGCAGCTCCCCGGCGCAGGGCGCGAGATACACTGAAGCTTTCTTT.

This clonotype came up a few times. The chain combines TRBV7-3 with TRBJ2-7, with D tentatively TRBD2 (6 bases). The V and J ends lost 5 bases and 7 bases respectively, with 12 bases between them. Germline assignment: CDR1 SGHTA and CDR2 FQGTGA. The length of the CDR3 is 12 residues. The CDR3 DNA follows: TGTGCCAGCAGCCCGAAAGGAGGGGAGCAGTACGTC. It yields the protein CASSPKGGEQYV.

The rearrangement uses TRBV20-1 and TRBJ2-6, with 8 nucleotides matching TRBD2. V lost 0 bases and J lost 0; bases outside the gene matches: 10. This CDR3 is built from 19 residues. Germline CDR1 reads DFQATT; CDR2 reads SNEGSKA (reference sequence). The CDR3 spells CSARDRRGGPSSGANVLTF. In nucleotides, the CDR3 is TGCAGTGCTAGAGATCGTCGGGGGGGGCCGAGCTCTGGGGCCAACGTCCTGACTTTC.

This clonotype is medium-sized by share. This chain uses TRBV6-5 with TRBJ1-4; tentatively, D is TRBD1 (5 bases). The germline CDR1 and CDR2 sequences are MNHEY and SVGAGI. Between the trimmed V and J ends, which lost 6 bases and 5 bases, there was a span of 16 bases. The CDR3 has 15 amino acids. CDR3 region: CASRDNPGGNEKLFF. The CDR3 DNA is TGTGCCAGCAGAGACAACCCGGGGGGAAATGAAAAACTGTTTTTT.

This clonotype is judged medium-sized. The CDR3 DNA follows: TGTGCCACCAGCAGAGATCGCCAGACCACCAAAAACATTCAGTACTTC. Translation: CATSRDRQTTKNIQYF. This rearrangement joins TRBV15 to TRBJ2-4; no definite D call. The CDR3 consists of 16 residues. V was cut by 0 bases and J by 2 bases, with 11 bases left in between. Germline CDR1 LNHNV, CDR2 YYDKDF (reference sequence). Full variable domain (missing parts from reference TRBV15 and TRBJ2-4): DAMVIQNPRYQVTQFGKPVTLSCSQTLNHNVMYWYQQKSSQAPKLLFHYYDKDFNNEADTPDNFQSRRPNTSFCFLDIRSPGLGDTAMYLCATSRDRQTTKNIQYFGAGTRLSVL.

This clonotype is large. The gene calls are TRBV6-5 and TRBJ1-6; 7 bases fit TRBD1. Losses at the gene ends were 9 bases for V and 7 bases for J; bases not matched to a gene: 12. CDR1 and CDR2 from the germline V gene are MNHEY and SVGAGI. The CDR3 is 15 residues long. The DNA for the CDR3 is TGTGCCAGTCGGGACAGTGGGGGTGCAAATTCACCCCTCCACTTT. Protein: CASRDSGGANSPLHF.